This T cell receptor beta chain was recovered during a study of T cells after posttransplantation cyclophosphamide. The CDR3 is 16 amino acids. V gave up 6 bases and J gave up 7 bases; unmatched junction bases: 13. Germline V gene sequence: CDR1 LGHNT, CDR2 FRNRAP. This related bone marrow graft donor gave peripheral blood on the day of marrow donation. Here immunoSEQ multiplex PCR was the method, and the copy in TCRdb shows in-frame clones only, minus some. Sampling found 20,000 to 25,000 clones, none seen once. This clone has at least ten counts. Its target is unknown. Study conclusions and caveats: Donor CD8+ memory clones often dominated recipient blood repertoires at later times. TRB overlap between skin or GI tissue T cells and blood was limited. After PTCy, TRB diversity resembled that of CNI/methotrexate controls.

This TCR was sampled from a woman aged 45 to 65 in good health, CMV-negative, and a related stem cell transplant donor. Sequencing used PBMCs. The chain uses TRBV12-5 and TRBJ1-1; 11 nucleotides align to TRBD1. The CDR3 protein is CASGPAPGQGVVEAFF. CDR3 bases: TGTGCTAGTGGCCCAGCACCGGGACAGGGGGTTGTTGAAGCTTTCTTT.